What follows is one TCR beta chain and its context. As yet, its antigen is unknown. Researchers amplified the TCR beta CDR3 regions from RNA transcripts. Carried out on the TCR CDR3, a first-round RT-PCR used the HTBI primer set. TCRdb analysed the multiplex PCR reads with MiXCR anew, one entry per CDR3 protein. The sample has approximately 300,000 distinct CDR3 sequences; around a fifth are singletons. This sample was included in a study of T cells in Graves' hyperthyroidism and ophthalmopathy. Study context: Peripheral blood was taken when the disease was first diagnosed, before any treatment began.

Study-level results: Most expanded thyroid clonotypes above 0.001 recurred in blood.

The V and J ends lost 0 bases and 4 bases respectively, with 10 bases between them. This CDR3 spans 15 amino acids. Germline V gene data show CDR1 as LGHNA and CDR2 as YSLEER. Disease duration was under 3 months in the ophthalmopathy patients, who also had a Clinical Activity Score of at least 3 and a NOSPECS grade of at least 4. Patients were excluded because of uncontrolled infection, other autoimmune disease, pregnancy or lactation. Material for sequencing was blood. The receptor comes from a man aged 50 to 59 with Graves' ophthalmopathy. The gene calls are TRBV4-3 and TRBJ2-1; TRBD2 might be the D (5 bases). CDR3 DNA sequence: TGCGCCAGCAGCCAAGACCTCACGGGATACAATGAGCAGTTCTTC. Residues: CASSQDLTGYNEQFF.